This passage covers 17 T cell receptor beta chains from one sample sequenced in a study of T cells after yellow fever vaccination. TCRdb reanalysed the 5' RACE reads using MiXCR and keeps one entry per CDR3 protein. The table lists hundreds of thousands of distinct CDR3 sequences, around a sixth of them singletons, with around 16% in the top ten. The material was PBMCs, obtained 5 days after the first yellow fever vaccination. The receptor source for this set is a man between 18 and 29 years old who received the YFV17D yellow fever vaccine.

Here the CDR3 reads CASSRGDRGGGYTF. The DNA for the CDR3 is TGTGCCAGCAGCCGCGGGGACAGGGGTGGCGGCTACACCTTC. V is TRBV7-8 and J is TRBJ1-2, with TRBD1 matching over 10 bases. Per germline, CDR1 SGHVS and CDR2 FQNEAQ. The CDR3 extends over 14 amino acids. After removal of 5 bases from V and 8 bases from J, the junction contained 8 bases not matched to a gene.

This clonotype appeared a few times. V is TRBV5-6 and J is TRBJ1-1; D possibly corresponds to TRBD1 (5 bases). The CDR3 consists of 15 residues. Trimming took off 4 bases at V and 4 bases at J, with 17 bases between the two ends. CDR1 is SGHDT, CDR2 YYEEEE, per germline. CDR3 in DNA: TGTGCCAGCAGCCTGGGGGGGAACCGGGGCACTGAAGCTTTCTTT. It encodes CASSLGGNRGTEAFF.

The chain recombines TRBV7-3 with TRBJ2-7; the D is unclear. This CDR3 is built from 13 residues. Trimming removed 5 bases from V and 6 bases from J, with 14 bases in between. Germline assignment: CDR1 SGHTA and CDR2 FQGTGA. The DNA for the CDR3 is TGTGCCAGCAGCCTGTATGATTTCTGCGAGCAGTACGTC. Translating gives CASSLYDFCEQYV.

The chain is built from TRBV3-1 and TRBJ2-2; D remains unclear. The CDR3 has 12 residues. V was cut by 8 bases and J by 6 bases, with 10 bases left in between. Germline assignment: CDR1 LGHDT and CDR2 YNNKEL (reference sequence). In nucleotides, the CDR3 is TGTGCCAGCGGGTTTATGGCCGGGGAGCTGTTTTTT. It encodes CASGFMAGELFF.

Many counts were recorded for this clonotype. CDR3 DNA: TGTGCCAGCAGTGTCGGGACCGAGACCCAGTACTTC. This codes for CASSVGTETQYF. The gene calls are TRBV2 and TRBJ2-5, with D perhaps TRBD1 or TRBD2 (5 bases each). The CDR3 runs 12 residues. V lost 4 bases to trimming and J lost 5 bases, with 8 bases between them. Germline values: CDR1 SNHLY, CDR2 FYNNEI.

The gene calls are TRBV7-9 and TRBJ1-1, with a possible D match to TRBD1 (6 bases). The CDR3 spans 16 residues. Trimming shortened V by 5 bases and J by 0 bases, and 16 bases separated the two germline ends. The germline V gene encodes CDR1 SEHNR and CDR2 FQNEAQ (reference sequence). The CDR3 spells CASSLGAGSMNTEAFF. CDR3 bases: TGTGCCAGCAGCCTGGGGGCAGGGAGCATGAACACTGAAGCTTTCTTT.

This clonotype was counted many times. V usage is TRBV6-2 or TRBV6-3 and J usage is TRBJ2-6; D remains unclear. V shed 7 bases and J shed 0 bases, with 4 bases lying between them. Germline V gene sequence: CDR1 MNHEY, CDR2 SVGEGT. The CDR3 runs 13 residues. The CDR3 region has the DNA TGTGCCAGCACCCACTCTGGGGCCAACGTCCTGACTTTC. This codes for CASTHSGANVLTF.

This clonotype turned up a few times. V gene TRBV6-2 or TRBV6-3 combines with J gene TRBJ1-5; weak D call: TRBD1 (5 bases). V shed 7 bases and J shed 3 bases, with 13 bases lying between them. CDR1 and CDR2 (germline): MNHEY, SVGEGT. The CDR3 length is 14 residues. The CDR3 DNA reads TGTGCCAGCACCGACAGCGCATACAATCAGCCCCAGCATTTT. This translates into CASTDSAYNQPQHF.

The V gene is TRBV18, the J gene TRBJ1-2; 10 bases match TRBD1. V shed 4 bases and J 5 bases; nucleotides not matched to a gene: 13. In germline, CDR1 is KGHSH, CDR2 LQKENI. The length of the CDR3 is 17 residues. The CDR3: CASSRALSGTGVYGYTF. The DNA for the CDR3 is TGTGCCAGCTCACGAGCTCTATCCGGGACAGGGGTGTATGGCTACACCTTC.

This clonotype has a handful of counts. The rearrangement links TRBV4-1 to TRBJ2-1; 7 positions agree with TRBD2. Germline lookup yields CDR1 MGHRA and CDR2 YSYEKL. V lost 5 bases and J lost 7; bases outside the gene matches: 11. This CDR3 is built from 15 residues. This CDR3 is CASSRGRQRGNEQFF. CDR3 DNA: TGCGCCAGCAGCAGGGGCCGTCAGCGGGGTAATGAGCAGTTCTTC.

In its sample, this clonotype was seen once. The rearrangement uses TRBV4-3 and TRBJ2-6; a weak D match, TRBD1 (5 bases). This CDR3 is 16 amino acids long. Deletions cut 0 bases from V and 2 bases from J, with 8 bases between. The germline CDR1 and CDR2 sequences are LGHNA and YSLEER. The CDR3 loop is CASSQEGPTGANVLTF. As DNA, the CDR3 is TGCGCCAGCAGCCAAGAGGGGCCTACTGGGGCCAACGTCCTGACTTTC.

This clonotype was counted many times. V usage is TRBV12-3 or TRBV12-4 and J usage is TRBJ2-5; 8 nucleotides line up with TRBD2. The junction had 9 bases not matched to a gene; V was cut back by 4 bases and J by 5 bases. The CDR3 spans 15 residues. CDR3 sequence reads: CASSSSGGSRETQYF. The CDR3 DNA reads TGTGCCAGCAGTTCCTCGGGGGGGTCACGGGAGACCCAGTACTTC.

V usage is TRBV6-1 and J usage is TRBJ1-5, with 9 bases fitting TRBD1. The CDR3 is 15 residues long. Germline assignment: CDR1 MNHNS and CDR2 SASEGT. J was trimmed by 6 bases and V by 5 bases; bases with no gene match: 8. The DNA for the CDR3 is TGTGCCAGCAGTACGGGACAGGGATTCCCTCAGCCCCAGCATTTT. Translation gives CASSTGQGFPQPQHF.

The chain has TRBV6-5 and TRBJ1-1; 8 positions agree with TRBD1. CDR3 size: 15 residues. In germline, CDR1 is MNHEY, CDR2 SVGAGI. With V trimmed by 2 bases and J by 5 bases, 7 bases remained unmatched. This CDR3 reads CASSYAPTGGTEAFF. The CDR3 DNA reads TGTGCCAGCAGTTACGCCCCCACAGGGGGAACTGAAGCTTTCTTT.

V gene TRBV18 combines with J gene TRBJ2-3; D is unclear. CDR1 and CDR2 (germline): KGHSH, LQKENI. This CDR3 has 16 amino acids. V lost 0 bases to trimming and J lost 6 bases, with 16 bases between them. This CDR3 is CASSPPNSGVADTQYF. The CDR3 nucleotides are TGTGCCAGCTCACCACCAAATTCCGGCGTCGCGGATACGCAGTATTTT.

This clonotype was observed a handful of times. V gene TRBV7-9 combines with J gene TRBJ2-7; 8 positions agree with TRBD1. This CDR3 spans 13 amino acids. The junction had 4 bases not matched to a gene; V was cut back by 4 bases and J by 5 bases. Germline CDR1 reads SEHNR; CDR2 reads FQNEAQ (reference sequence). Here the CDR3 reads CASSSDRVHEQYF. CDR3 coding DNA: TGTGCCAGCAGCTCGGACAGGGTCCACGAGCAGTACTTC.

J is TRBJ2-1 and V is TRBV7-9; D uncertain. Trimming took 5 bases from V and 4 from J, leaving 9 bases between them. The V gene's germline CDR1 is SEHNR and CDR2 FQNEAQ (reference sequence). The CDR3 is 13 amino acids. The CDR3 nucleotides are TGTGCCAGCAGCGGAGTTTATTACAATGAGCAGTTCTTC. Amino acid sequence: CASSGVYYNEQFF.